This TCR beta chain was recorded in a study of CD8 T cells in Susac syndrome. V shed 6 bases and J 0 bases; nucleotides not matched to a gene: 10. This CDR3 is built from 17 residues. CDR1 and CDR2 from the germline V gene are MNHNS and SASEGT. RNA in amounts of about 0.5 to 1 ug was reverse transcribed with random hexamers. TCRdb re-derived calls from the immunoSEQ multiplex PCR reads in MiXCR, one entry per CDR3 protein. The repertoire has approximately 180,000 distinct CDR3 sequences, 75% to 95% of them found once; the top ten carry around 0.1%. The V call is TRBV6-1, the J call TRBJ2-3; 9 nucleotides line up with TRBD2. The receptor was isolated from a human donor with Susac syndrome. The sequencing sample was made of CD4+ T cells from PBMCs. The CDR3 DNA follows: TGTGCCAGCAGCAAGCTACGCGGGGGGGAAAGCACAGATACGCAGTATTTT. It encodes CASSKLRGGESTDTQYF.